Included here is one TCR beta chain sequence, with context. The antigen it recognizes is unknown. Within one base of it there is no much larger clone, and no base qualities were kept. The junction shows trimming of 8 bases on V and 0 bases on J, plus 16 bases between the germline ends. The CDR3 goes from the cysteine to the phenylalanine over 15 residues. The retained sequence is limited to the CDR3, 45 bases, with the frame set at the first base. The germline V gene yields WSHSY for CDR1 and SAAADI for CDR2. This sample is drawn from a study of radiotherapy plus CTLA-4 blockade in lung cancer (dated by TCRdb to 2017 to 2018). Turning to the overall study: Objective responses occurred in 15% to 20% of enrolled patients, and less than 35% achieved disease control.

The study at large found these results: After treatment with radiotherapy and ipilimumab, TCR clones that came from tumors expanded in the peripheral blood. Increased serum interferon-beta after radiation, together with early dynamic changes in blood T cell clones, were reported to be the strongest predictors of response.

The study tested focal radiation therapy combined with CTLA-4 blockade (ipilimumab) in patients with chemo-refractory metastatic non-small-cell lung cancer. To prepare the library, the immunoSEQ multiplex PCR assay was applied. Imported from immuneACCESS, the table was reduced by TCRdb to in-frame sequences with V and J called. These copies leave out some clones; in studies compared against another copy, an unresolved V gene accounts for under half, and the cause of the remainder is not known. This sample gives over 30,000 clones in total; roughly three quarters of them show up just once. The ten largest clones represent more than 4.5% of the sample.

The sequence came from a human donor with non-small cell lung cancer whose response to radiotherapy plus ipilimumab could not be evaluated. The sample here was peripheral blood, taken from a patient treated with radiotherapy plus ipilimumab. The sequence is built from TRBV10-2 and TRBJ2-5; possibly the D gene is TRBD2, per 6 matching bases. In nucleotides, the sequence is TGCGCCAGCTGCCGGGACTTCCAGTACCAAGAGACCCAGTACTTC. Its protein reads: CASCRDFQYQETQYF.